The 29 T cell receptor beta chains below were found in one sample sequenced in a study of OX40 agonist ivuxolimab in advanced cancers. TCRdb's copy holds only in-frame clones and misses some; the assay was immunoSEQ multiplex PCR. The sample has 75,000 to 80,000 clones, over 70% seen once. The sequencing used CD4+ or CD8+ T cells sorted from blood, collected in a trial of the OX40 agonist ivuxolimab. The receptor source for this set is an adult with an advanced solid tumor such as melanoma, head and neck, liver or kidney cancer.

The chain couples TRBV6-5 to TRBJ2-7; 7 positions agree with TRBD2. V lost 2 bases and J lost 5; bases outside the gene matches: 9. The CDR3 runs 15 residues. Per germline, CDR1 MNHEY and CDR2 SVGAGI. CDR3 residues: CASSYRGREGDEQYF. The DNA of the CDR3 is TGTGCCAGCAGTTACCGCGGGAGAGAGGGCGACGAGCAGTACTTC.

This clone was detected a few times. This specimen includes other DNA sequences encoding the same CDR3. The V call is TRBV5-1, the J call TRBJ1-2; D not resolved. CDR3 length: 13 amino acids. Germline V gives CDR1 SGHRS, CDR2 YFSETQ. Deletions cut 0 bases from V and 2 bases from J, with 5 bases between. The DNA of the CDR3 is TGCGCCAGCAGCTTGGAACACAACTATGGCTACACCTTC. Translation: CASSLEHNYGYTF.

This clone was counted between two and nine times. This chain links TRBV14 with TRBJ1-2; D ambiguous. This CDR3 is built from 13 residues. V gave up 6 bases and J gave up 2 bases, with 10 bases separating them. Germline loops: CDR1 SGHDN, CDR2 FVKESK. The CDR3 reads CASSWTENYGYTF. The CDR3, as DNA: TGTGCCAGCAGTTGGACGGAAAACTATGGCTACACCTTC.

This chain connects TRBV6-1 to TRBJ1-2; 10 bases are a match to TRBD1. The ends lost 5 bases at V and 8 bases at J; junction bases unmatched: 11. Germline-derived CDR1 and CDR2 are MNHNS and SASEGT. The CDR3 covers 15 residues. The DNA for the CDR3 is TGTGCCAGCAGTTCCGGGACAGGGGTTTGGTGGGGCTACACCTTC. It yields the protein CASSSGTGVWWGYTF.

This sequence joins TRBV4-1 and TRBJ2-3; 8 positions match TRBD2. CDR1 MGHRA and CDR2 YSYEKL come from the germline V gene. With V trimmed by 4 bases and J by 5 bases, 11 bases remained unmatched. The CDR3 runs to 16 residues. The CDR3 sequence is CASSRSVGRALDTQYF. CDR3 nucleotide sequence: TGCGCCAGCAGCCGATCGGTCGGGAGGGCCCTAGATACGCAGTATTTT.

J is TRBJ1-1 and V is TRBV20-1; 7 nucleotides line up with TRBD1. This CDR3 contains 11 residues. Germline assignment: CDR1 DFQATT and CDR2 SNEGSKA (reference sequence). V lost 5 bases to trimming and J lost 9 bases; unmatched junction nucleotides: 6. The CDR3 region has the DNA TGCAGTGCTCCGGACAGGTTAAAAGCTTTCTTT. Its translation: CSAPDRLKAFF.

This clone showed up just once. This sequence joins TRBV11-2 and TRBJ2-7; D remains ambiguous. V lost 5 bases to trimming and J lost 3 bases, with 2 bases between them. The CDR3 has 10 residues. The germline gives CDR1 SGHAT, CDR2 FQNNGV. In DNA form, the CDR3 reads TGTGCCAGCAGCCACTACGAGCAGTACTTC. It specifies CASSHYEQYF. The full variable domain, in which reference TRBV11-2 and TRBJ2-7 provide the parts outside the CDR3, is EAGVAQSPRYKIIEKRQSVAFWCNPISGHATLYWYQQILGQGPKLLIQFQNNGVVDDSQLPKDRFSAERLKGVDSTLKIQPAKLEDSAVYLCASSHYEQYFGPGTRLTVT.

The rearrangement joins TRBV7-3 to TRBJ1-2, with a weak D call TRBD1 (6 bases). Trimming took off 5 bases at V and 3 bases at J, with 19 bases between the two ends. Germline values: CDR1 SGHTA, CDR2 FQGTGA. This CDR3 has 16 residues. The CDR3 spells CASSRNLLQGDYGYTF. In DNA form, the CDR3 reads TGTGCCAGCAGCCGCAACTTATTACAGGGCGACTATGGCTACACCTTC. Complete variable domain (other parts from reference TRBV7-3 and TRBJ1-2): GAGVSQTPSNKVTEKGKYVELRCDPISGHTALYWYRQSLGQGPEFLIYFQGTGAADDSGLPNDRFFAVRPEGSVSTLKIQRTERGDSAVYLCASSRNLLQGDYGYTFGSGTRLTVV.

The chain combines TRBV19 with TRBJ2-1; D is possibly TRBD1 (5 bases). Looked up from germline, CDR1 is LNHDA and CDR2 is SQIVND (reference sequence). The ends were cut back, 6 bases at V and 9 bases at J, with 12 bases in the middle. The CDR3 totals 12 residues. The CDR3 nucleotides are TGTGCCAGTAGAGTAGGGGAAGGTGAGCAGTTCTTC. Translated, it gives CASRVGEGEQFF.

This clone was detected once. V and J are TRBV5-6 and TRBJ1-1; D not resolved. Germline CDR1 is SGHDT and CDR2 is YYEEEE. V was cut by 1 base and J by 1 base, with 5 bases left in between. The length of the CDR3 is 13 residues. CDR3 bases: TGTGCCAGCAGCTTGATATCGAACACTGAAGCTTTCTTT. Translation: CASSLISNTEAFF.

This clone was found once. V usage is TRBV7-2 and J usage is TRBJ2-3; 11 bases are a match to TRBD2. The CDR3 extends over 13 amino acids. Trimming cost V 7 bases and J 8 bases; bases outside gene matches: 5. CDR1 and CDR2 from the germline V gene are SGHTA and FQGNSA. CDR3 sequence (DNA): TGTGCCAGCACACTAGCGGGAGTTGGTACGCAGTATTTT. Protein sequence: CASTLAGVGTQYF. Full variable domain (remainder filled in from reference TRBV7-2 and TRBJ2-3): GAGVSQSPSNKVTEKGKDVELRCDPISGHTALYWYRQSLGQGLEFLIYFQGNSAPDKSGLPSDRFSAERTGGSVSTLTIQRTQQEDSAVYLCASTLAGVGTQYFGPGTRLTVL.

The V call is TRBV28, the J call TRBJ2-5, with D perhaps being TRBD1 or TRBD2 (5 bases each). This CDR3 is built from 14 residues. The V gene lost 10 bases and the J gene lost 7 bases, with 22 bases spanning the gap. Germline V lookup: CDR1 MDHEN, CDR2 SYDVKM. This CDR3 reads CATGQSRSRGTQYF. The DNA for the CDR3 is TGTGCCACCGGACAATCCAGGAGTCGGGGGACCCAGTACTTC.

This clone was counted between two and nine times. The genes are TRBV5-1 and TRBJ1-6; D uncertain. The CDR3 contains 14 residues. CDR1 and CDR2 (germline): SGHRS, YFSETQ. V was clipped by 0 bases and J by 7 bases, with 8 bases between them. The CDR3: CASSLELNNSPLHF. The CDR3 nucleotides are TGCGCCAGCAGCTTGGAACTGAACAATTCACCCCTCCACTTT.

This clone was recorded a few times. V gene TRBV7-2 combines with J gene TRBJ1-5, with D unclear. This CDR3 spans 12 amino acids. Trimming took off 4 bases at V and 3 bases at J, with 4 bases between the two ends. The V gene's germline CDR1 is SGHTA and CDR2 FQGNSA. The CDR3: CASSSANQPQHF. DNA of the CDR3: TGTGCCAGCAGCTCCGCCAATCAGCCCCAGCATTTT.

Remarks on this clone: This CDR3 is also generated by other DNA sequences in the sample. This chain uses TRBV30 with TRBJ2-5; no firm D call. Germline values: CDR1 GTSNPN, CDR2 SVGIG (reference sequence). This CDR3 is built from 12 residues. With 2 bases removed from V and 1 base from J, the gap between germline ends came to 5 bases. CDR3 region: CAWSPFQETQYF. The CDR3 nucleotides are TGTGCCTGGAGTCCTTTCCAAGAGACCCAGTACTTC.

V gene TRBV11-2 combines with J gene TRBJ2-3; D is possibly TRBD1 or TRBD2 (6 bases each). This CDR3 comprises 16 residues. Trimming cost V 1 base and J 2 bases, with 13 bases left between them. Germline V CDR1 and CDR2: SGHAT, FQNNGV. The CDR3 DNA reads as TGTGCCAGCAGCTTAGGCCAGTGGGGGGCCACAGATACGCAGTATTTT. Amino acids: CASSLGQWGATDTQYF.

This clone was detected only once. The CDR3 is CASSSGTRTDTQYF. The CDR3 region has the DNA TGCGCCAGCAGCTCCGGGACTCGCACAGATACGCAGTATTTT. The rearrangement uses TRBV5-1 and TRBJ2-3; D is possibly TRBD2 (6 bases). The CDR3 length is 14 residues. Germline V gives CDR1 SGHRS, CDR2 YFSETQ. The V end was cut by 3 bases, the J end by 1 base, with 9 bases between. The full variable domain, rest sourced from reference TRBV5-1 and TRBJ2-3, is KAGVTQTPRYLIKTRGQQVTLSCSPISGHRSVSWYQQTPGQGLQFLFEYFSETQRNKGNFPGRFSGRQFSNSRSEMNVSTLELGDSALYLCASSSGTRTDTQYFGPGTRLTVL.

The rearrangement uses TRBV7-2 and TRBJ2-7, with TRBD2 matching over 14 bases. The length of the CDR3 is 16 residues. V was clipped by 3 bases and J by 0 bases; unmatched bases: 1. Germline V gene sequence: CDR1 SGHTA, CDR2 FQGNSA. This chain's CDR3 is CASSLGLAGASYEQYF. CDR3 sequence (DNA): TGTGCCAGCAGCTTGGGACTAGCGGGGGCCTCCTACGAGCAGTACTTC.

The CDR3 reads CASSQRTSGTYEQYF. Here the CDR3 DNA reads TGCGCCAGCAGCCAACGGACTAGCGGAACCTACGAGCAGTACTTC. The V gene is TRBV4-1, the J gene TRBJ2-7; 10 nucleotides align to TRBD2. This CDR3 comprises 15 residues. Germline CDR1 is MGHRA and CDR2 is YSYEKL. V was clipped by 2 bases and J by 2 bases; unmatched bases: 3.

This rearrangement joins TRBV2 to TRBJ2-2; a weak D match, TRBD2 (6 bases). This CDR3 has 15 amino acids. The V end was cut by 2 bases, the J end by 3 bases, with 10 bases between. Germline V CDR1 and CDR2: SNHLY, FYNNEI. The CDR3 sequence is CASSELAGYTGELFF. Written as DNA, the CDR3 is TGTGCCAGCAGTGAACTGGCGGGGTACACCGGGGAGCTGTTTTTT.

This chain joins TRBV2 and TRBJ2-7; D unclear. Germline loops: CDR1 SNHLY, CDR2 FYNNEI. V lost 7 bases, J lost 2 bases, and 15 bases lay in between. The CDR3 length is 14 residues. CDR3: CASTPAGEAYEQYF. The CDR3 region has the DNA TGTGCCAGCACCCCGGCCGGCGAAGCCTACGAGCAGTACTTC.

The chain employs TRBV19 and TRBJ1-3; D is perhaps TRBD1 (6 bases). This CDR3 has 14 residues. V shed 9 bases and J shed 2 bases, with 14 bases lying between them. In germline, CDR1 is LNHDA, CDR2 SQIVND (reference sequence). For the CDR3, the DNA is TGTGCCAGCCAGGCGGGGGGGCCTGGAAACACCATATATTTT. Protein sequence: CASQAGGPGNTIYF.

The CDR3 is CASSDPGMGVNSPLHF. CDR3 sequence (DNA): TGTGCCAGCAGTGATCCGGGGATGGGGGTGAATTCACCCCTCCACTTT. V gene TRBV6-1 combines with J gene TRBJ1-6, with D possibly being TRBD1 (5 bases). From germline, CDR1 is MNHNS and CDR2 SASEGT. This CDR3 contains 16 residues. Trimming pared 3 bases from V and 7 bases from J, leaving 16 bases between.

V gene TRBV6-5 combines with J gene TRBJ1-5; D may be TRBD1 (5 bases). This CDR3 is 13 amino acids long. V dropped 2 bases and J dropped 4 bases, with 6 bases sitting between them. Germline-derived CDR1 and CDR2 are MNHEY and SVGAGI. The CDR3 DNA reads as TGTGCCAGCAGTTACAGACAGAATCAGCCCCAGCATTTT. Its protein product is CASSYRQNQPQHF.

The rearrangement links TRBV6-1 to TRBJ1-2; TRBD1 aligns across 7 bases. V dropped 4 bases and J dropped 4; count of bases not matched to a gene: 3. Per the germline V gene, CDR1 is MNHNS and CDR2 is SASEGT. The CDR3 totals 13 residues. CDR3 in DNA: TGTGCCAGCAGTGTAAGGGGGCTCTATGGCTACACCTTC. It is translated as CASSVRGLYGYTF.

This clone showed up just once. The chain employs TRBV30 and TRBJ1-4; D call uncertain. This CDR3 is 13 amino acids long. Germline CDR1 is GTSNPN and CDR2 is SVGIG (reference sequence). Deletions cut 2 bases from V and 5 bases from J, with 9 bases between. CDR3 DNA sequence: TGTGCCTGGAGTCGGGGATTAAATGAAAAACTGTTTTTT. Protein product: CAWSRGLNEKLFF.

The rearrangement joins TRBV9 to TRBJ1-2; D is undetermined. Trimming cost V 0 bases and J 4 bases, with 16 bases left between them. The CDR3 covers 16 residues. The germline CDR1 and CDR2 sequences are SGDLS and YYNGEE. In nucleotides, the CDR3 is TGTGCCAGCAGCGTAGTAGACTGGAGTGACCTCTATGGCTACACCTTC. Its translation: CASSVVDWSDLYGYTF.

The rearrangement links TRBV18 to TRBJ1-4; 9 positions match TRBD1. Trimming cost V 3 bases and J 7 bases; bases outside gene matches: 0. CDR3 length: 13 residues. CDR1 and CDR2 (germline): KGHSH, LQKENI. The CDR3 protein is CASSPGQGEKLFF. The CDR3 DNA reads TGTGCCAGCTCACCGGGACAGGGTGAAAAACTGTTTTTT.

This chain joins TRBV7-6 and TRBJ1-4, with 7 bases matching TRBD1. The germline V gene has CDR1 SGHVS and CDR2 FNYEAQ. Losses at the gene ends were 5 bases for V and 5 bases for J; bases not matched to a gene: 5. The CDR3 consists of 14 residues. The CDR3 bases are TGTGCCAGCAGCACCACAGGGGCGAATGAAAAACTGTTTTTT. Encoded protein: CASSTTGANEKLFF.